This T cell receptor beta chain was identified during a study of control samples from healthy donors and cancer patients. Germline V CDR1 and CDR2: MNHEY, SMNVEV (reference sequence). The ends were cut back, 7 bases at V and 7 bases at J, with 14 bases in the middle. CDR3 length: 14 amino acids. Sequenced by immunoSEQ multiplex PCR; TCRdb stores in-frame clones only, minus some. The sample shows 65,000 to 85,000 clones, around nine tenths of them seen only once. A single count supports this clone. The sample consisted of PBMCs. This rearrangement joins TRBV27 to TRBJ1-6; the D gene is possibly TRBD1 (6 bases). The sequence was obtained from a woman between 50 and 59 years old with colorectal cancer. The CDR3 sequence: CASTLTGSNSPLHF. CDR3 in DNA: TGTGCCAGCACTTTGACAGGAAGCAATTCACCCCTCCACTTT.